The present entry profiles one T cell receptor beta chain with its context. Time point denoted: time of PML onset. At PML onset, T3 blood samples were taken. This table comes from immunoSEQ multiplex PCR, and its TCRdb copy is limited to in-frame clones, with some not included. Of 25,000 to 35,000 clones in the sample, about 90% were seen once. The source of the sample is a study of multiple sclerosis patients with progressive multifocal leukoencephalopathy. With 6 bases clipped from V and 7 bases from J, the junction kept 10 bases outside the gene matches. The CDR3 consists of 14 residues. The germline gives CDR1 MDHEN, CDR2 SYDVKM.

The chain links TRBV28 to TRBJ1-1; 8 nucleotides align to TRBD1. This sequence was found in a human donor with progressive multifocal leukoencephalopathy. The sample in question was PBMCs, obtained from a patient treated with natalizumab. The CDR3 DNA follows: TGTGCCAGCAGCAAAGGGCCACAGGGGGTTGAAGCTTTCTTT. Translated, it gives CASSKGPQGVEAFF.